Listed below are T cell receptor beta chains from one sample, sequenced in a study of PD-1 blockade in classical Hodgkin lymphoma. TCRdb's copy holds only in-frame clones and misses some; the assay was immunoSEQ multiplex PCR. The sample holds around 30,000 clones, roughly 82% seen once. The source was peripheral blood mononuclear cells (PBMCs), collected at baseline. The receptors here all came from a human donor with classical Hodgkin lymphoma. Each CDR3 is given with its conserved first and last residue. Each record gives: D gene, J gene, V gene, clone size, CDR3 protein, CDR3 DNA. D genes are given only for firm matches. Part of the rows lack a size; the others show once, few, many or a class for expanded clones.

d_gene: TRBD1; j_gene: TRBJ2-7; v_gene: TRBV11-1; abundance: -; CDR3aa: CASSSGQGDEQYF; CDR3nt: TGTGCCAGCAGCTCGGGACAGGGTGACGAGCAGTACTTC
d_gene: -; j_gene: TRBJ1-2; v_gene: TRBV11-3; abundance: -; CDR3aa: CASSSDDANYGYTF; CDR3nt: TGTGCCAGCAGCTCCGACGATGCTAACTATGGCTACACCTTC
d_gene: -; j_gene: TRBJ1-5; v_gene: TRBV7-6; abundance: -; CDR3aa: CASSFEADKGPQHF; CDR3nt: TGTGCCAGCAGCTTCGAAGCAGACAAGGGGCCCCAGCATTTT
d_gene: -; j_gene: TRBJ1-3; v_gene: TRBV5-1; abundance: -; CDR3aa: CASSHGNSGNTIYF; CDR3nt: TGCGCCAGCAGCCATGGTAATTCTGGAAACACCATATATTTT
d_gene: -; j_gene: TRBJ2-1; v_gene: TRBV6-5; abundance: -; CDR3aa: CASSYLLGVEQFF; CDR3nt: TGTGCCAGCAGTTATCTGCTGGGGGTTGAGCAGTTCTTC
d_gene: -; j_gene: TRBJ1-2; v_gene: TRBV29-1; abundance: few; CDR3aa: CSVGEINYGYTF; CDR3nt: TGCAGCGTAGGGGAGATTAACTATGGCTACACCTTC
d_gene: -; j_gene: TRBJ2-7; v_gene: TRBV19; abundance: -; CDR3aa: CASSIVGTATYEQYF; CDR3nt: TGTGCCAGTAGTATAGTTGGAACAGCGACCTACGAGCAGTACTTC
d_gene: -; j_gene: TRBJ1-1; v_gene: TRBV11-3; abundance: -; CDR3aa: CASSLGRVGTEAFF; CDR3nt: TGTGCCAGCAGCTTAGGCCGGGTGGGAACTGAAGCTTTCTTT
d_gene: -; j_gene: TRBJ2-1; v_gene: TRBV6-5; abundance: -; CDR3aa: CASSYSSGPYNEQFF; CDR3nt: TGTGCCAGCAGTTACTCCAGCGGGCCTTACAATGAGCAGTTCTTC
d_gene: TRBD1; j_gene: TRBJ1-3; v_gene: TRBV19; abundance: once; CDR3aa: CASGQGDADTIYF; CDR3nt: TGTGCCAGTGGACAGGGAGATGCTGACACCATATATTTT
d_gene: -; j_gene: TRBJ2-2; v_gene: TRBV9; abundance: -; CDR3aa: CASSADGTFTGELFF; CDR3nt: TGTGCCAGCAGCGCAGACGGGACTTTCACCGGGGAGCTGTTTTTT
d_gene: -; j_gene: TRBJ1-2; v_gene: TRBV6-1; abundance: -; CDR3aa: CASQPGDTAGYGYTF; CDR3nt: TGTGCCAGCCAGCCTGGGGACACGGCGGGGTATGGCTACACCTTC
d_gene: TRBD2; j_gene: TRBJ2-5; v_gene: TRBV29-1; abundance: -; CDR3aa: CSVETGGAGAQYF; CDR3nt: TGCAGCGTTGAAACCGGAGGGGCGGGGGCCCAGTACTTC
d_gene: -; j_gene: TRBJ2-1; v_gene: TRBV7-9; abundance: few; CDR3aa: CASSTESSYNEQFF; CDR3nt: TGTGCCAGCAGCACGGAAAGCTCCTACAATGAGCAGTTCTTC
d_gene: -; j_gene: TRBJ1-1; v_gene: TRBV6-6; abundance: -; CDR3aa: CASSYETVGEAFF; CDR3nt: TGTGCCAGCAGTTACGAGACAGTGGGTGAAGCTTTCTTT
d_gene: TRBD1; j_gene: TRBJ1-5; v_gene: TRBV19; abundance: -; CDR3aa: CASSGDRGQPQHF; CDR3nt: TGTGCCAGTAGTGGGGACAGAGGACAGCCCCAGCATTTT
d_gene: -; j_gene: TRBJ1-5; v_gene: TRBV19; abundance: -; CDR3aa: CASTLSHPREPQHF; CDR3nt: TGTGCCAGTACCCTTTCACATCCAAGAGAGCCCCAGCATTTT
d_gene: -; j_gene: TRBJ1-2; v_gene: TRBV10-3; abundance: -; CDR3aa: CAISIQGLDYGYTF; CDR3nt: TGTGCCATCAGTATACAAGGGTTGGACTATGGCTACACCTTC
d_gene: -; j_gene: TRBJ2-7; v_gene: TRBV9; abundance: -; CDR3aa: CASSRDFGTYEQYF; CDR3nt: TGTGCCAGCAGTCGGGACTTTGGGACCTACGAGCAGTACTTC
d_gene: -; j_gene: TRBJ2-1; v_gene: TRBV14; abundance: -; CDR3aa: CASSGSGQYNEQFF; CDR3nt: TGTGCCAGCAGCGGTTCAGGACAATACAATGAGCAGTTCTTC
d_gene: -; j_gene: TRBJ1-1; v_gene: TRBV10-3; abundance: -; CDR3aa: CAISEGADTEAFF; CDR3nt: TGTGCCATCAGTGAGGGGGCTGACACTGAAGCTTTCTTT
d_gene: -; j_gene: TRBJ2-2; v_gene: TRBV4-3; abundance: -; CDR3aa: CASSLRTANTGELFF; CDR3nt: TGCGCCAGCAGCCTTCGGACGGCGAACACCGGGGAGCTGTTTTTT
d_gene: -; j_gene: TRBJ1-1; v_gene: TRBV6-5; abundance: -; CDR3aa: CASSYPGAGNTEAFF; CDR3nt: TGTGCCAGCAGTTACCCCGGAGCAGGGAACACTGAAGCTTTCTTT
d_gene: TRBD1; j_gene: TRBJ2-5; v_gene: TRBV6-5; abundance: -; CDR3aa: CASRMTGARTQYF; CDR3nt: TGTGCCAGCAGAATGACAGGGGCGAGGACCCAGTACTTC
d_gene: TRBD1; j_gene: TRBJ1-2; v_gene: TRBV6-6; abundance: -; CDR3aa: CASSYPQGARYGYTF; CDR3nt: TGTGCCAGCAGTTACCCACAGGGGGCGCGGTATGGCTACACCTTC
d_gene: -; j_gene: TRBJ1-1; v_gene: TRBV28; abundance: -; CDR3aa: CASRSTGNTEAFF; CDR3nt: TGTGCCAGCAGAAGTACAGGGAACACTGAAGCTTTCTTT
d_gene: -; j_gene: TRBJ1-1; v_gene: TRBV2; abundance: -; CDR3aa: CASSEVTNTEAFF; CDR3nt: TGTGCCAGCAGTGAAGTGACGAACACTGAAGCTTTCTTT
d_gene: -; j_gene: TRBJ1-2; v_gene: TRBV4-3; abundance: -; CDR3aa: CASSQDPSGGYYGYTF; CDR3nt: TGCGCCAGCAGCCAAGACCCGTCGGGGGGATACTATGGCTACACCTTC
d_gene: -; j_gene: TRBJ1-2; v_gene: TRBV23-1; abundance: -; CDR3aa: CASSQRNGQRCHYGYTF; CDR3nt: TGCGCCAGCAGTCAGAGGAATGGACAGCGATGTCACTATGGCTACACCTTC
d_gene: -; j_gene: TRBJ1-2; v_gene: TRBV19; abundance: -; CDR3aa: CASRHAGQTANYGYTF; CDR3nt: TGTGCCAGTAGACACGCGGGGCAGACAGCTAACTATGGCTACACCTTC